This TCR beta chain came from a study of blood T cell repertoires in COVID-19. Background on the study: Donors in the United States, Italy and Spain gave samples during acute or convalescent COVID-19.

Data came from immunoSEQ multiplex PCR; TCRdb stores just in-frame clones and leaves some out. Of about 300,000 clones listed, about nine tenths are singletons. V was pared by 2 bases and J by 3 bases, with 6 bases of the junction left unmatched. Looked up from germline, CDR1 is SGHNT and CDR2 is YYREEE (reference sequence). The CDR3 has 15 amino acids. The sequenced material came from PBMCs or T cells enriched from blood (not recorded which). The chain recombines TRBV5-4 with TRBJ2-3; 7 positions match TRBD2. This TCR was recovered from a man in his sixties who had recovered from COVID-19. The CDR3 DNA is TGTGCCAGCAGCTTCGGGGGGACGCAAACAGATACGCAGTATTTT. Translated: CASSFGGTQTDTQYF. The variable domain in full, completed from reference TRBV5-4 and TRBJ2-3, reads ETGVTQSPTHLIKTRGQQVTLRCSSQSGHNTVSWYQQALGQGPQFIFQYYREEENGRGNFPPRFSGLQFPNYSSELNVNALELDDSALYLCASSFGGTQTDTQYFGPGTRLTVL.